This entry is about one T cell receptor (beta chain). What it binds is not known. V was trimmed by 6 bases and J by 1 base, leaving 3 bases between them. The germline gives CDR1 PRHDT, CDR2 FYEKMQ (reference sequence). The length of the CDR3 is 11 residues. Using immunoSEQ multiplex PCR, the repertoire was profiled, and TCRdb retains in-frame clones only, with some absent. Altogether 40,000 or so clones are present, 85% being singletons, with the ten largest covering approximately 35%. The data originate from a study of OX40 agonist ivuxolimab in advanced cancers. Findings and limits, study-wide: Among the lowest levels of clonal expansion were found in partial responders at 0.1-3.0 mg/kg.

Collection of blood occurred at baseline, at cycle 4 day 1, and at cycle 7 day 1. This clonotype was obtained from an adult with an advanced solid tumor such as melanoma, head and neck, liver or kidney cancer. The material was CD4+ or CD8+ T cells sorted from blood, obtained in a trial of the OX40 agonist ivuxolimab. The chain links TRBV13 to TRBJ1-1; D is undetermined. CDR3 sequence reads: CASSRNTEAFF. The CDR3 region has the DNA TGTGCCAGCAGTAGGAACACTGAAGCTTTCTTT.